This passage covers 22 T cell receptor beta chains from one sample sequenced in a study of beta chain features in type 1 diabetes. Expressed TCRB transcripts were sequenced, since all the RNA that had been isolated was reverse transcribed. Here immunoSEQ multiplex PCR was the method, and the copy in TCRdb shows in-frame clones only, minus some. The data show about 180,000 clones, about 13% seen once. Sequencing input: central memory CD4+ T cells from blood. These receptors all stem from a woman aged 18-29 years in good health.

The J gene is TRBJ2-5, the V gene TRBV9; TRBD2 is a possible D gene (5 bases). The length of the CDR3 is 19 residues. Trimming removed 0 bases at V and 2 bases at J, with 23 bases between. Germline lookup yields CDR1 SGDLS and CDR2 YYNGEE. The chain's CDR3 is CASSVGFRTQFPAQETQYF. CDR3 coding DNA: TGTGCCAGCAGCGTAGGTTTCCGGACTCAGTTTCCCGCGCAAGAGACCCAGTACTTC.

The CDR3 protein is CASSPTSYEQYF. Here the CDR3 DNA reads TGTGCCAGCTCCCCTACTAGCTACGAGCAGTACTTC. This chain joins TRBV18 and TRBJ2-7; maybe TRBD2 (5 bases). CDR1 and CDR2 (germline): KGHSH, LQKENI. The CDR3 is 12 amino acids. Trimming removed 6 bases from V and 3 bases from J, with 9 bases in between.

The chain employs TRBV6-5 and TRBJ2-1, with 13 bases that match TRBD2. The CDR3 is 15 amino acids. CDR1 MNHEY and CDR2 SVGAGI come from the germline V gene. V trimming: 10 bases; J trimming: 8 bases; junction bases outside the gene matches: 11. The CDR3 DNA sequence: TGTGCCACCGCGACTAGCGGGAGGCGGGGGCATGAGCAGTTCTTC. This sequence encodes CATATSGRRGHEQFF.

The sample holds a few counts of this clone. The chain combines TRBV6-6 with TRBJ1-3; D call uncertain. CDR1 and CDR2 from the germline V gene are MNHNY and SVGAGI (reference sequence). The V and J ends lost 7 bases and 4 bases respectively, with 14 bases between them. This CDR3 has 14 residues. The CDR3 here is CASTIGASGNTIYF. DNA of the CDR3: TGTGCCAGCACTATCGGAGCCTCGGGAAACACCATATATTTT.

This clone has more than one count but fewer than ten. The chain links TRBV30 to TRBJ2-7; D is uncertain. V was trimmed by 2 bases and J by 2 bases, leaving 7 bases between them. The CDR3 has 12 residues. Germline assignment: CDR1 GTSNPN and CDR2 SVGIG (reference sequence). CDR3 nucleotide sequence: TGTGCCTGGAGTTCAGGCGCCTACGAGCAGTACTTC. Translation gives CAWSSGAYEQYF.

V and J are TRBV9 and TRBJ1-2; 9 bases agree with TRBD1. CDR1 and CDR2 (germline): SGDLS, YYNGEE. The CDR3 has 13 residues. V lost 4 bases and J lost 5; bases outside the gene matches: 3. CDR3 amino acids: CASSSQGAYGYTF. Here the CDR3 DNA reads TGTGCCAGCAGCTCACAGGGGGCGTATGGCTACACCTTC. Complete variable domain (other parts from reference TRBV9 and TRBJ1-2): DSGVTQTPKHLITATGQRVTLRCSPRSGDLSVYWYQQSLDQGLQFLIQYYNGEERAKGNILERFSAQQFPDLHSELNLSSLELGDSALYFCASSSQGAYGYTFGSGTRLTVV.

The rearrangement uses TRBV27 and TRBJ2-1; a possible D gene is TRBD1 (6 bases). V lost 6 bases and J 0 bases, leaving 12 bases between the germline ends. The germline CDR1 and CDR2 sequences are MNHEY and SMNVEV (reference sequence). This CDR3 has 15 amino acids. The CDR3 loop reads CASSGLGASYNEQFF. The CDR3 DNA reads TGTGCCAGCAGCGGCCTGGGGGCCTCCTACAATGAGCAGTTCTTC.

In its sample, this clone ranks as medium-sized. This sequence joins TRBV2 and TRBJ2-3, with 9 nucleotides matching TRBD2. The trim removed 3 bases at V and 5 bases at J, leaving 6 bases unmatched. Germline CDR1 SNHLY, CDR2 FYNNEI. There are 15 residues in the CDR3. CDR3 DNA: TGTGCCAGCAGTGAGCAGCGGGAGGCCGTAGATACGCAGTATTTT. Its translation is CASSEQREAVDTQYF.

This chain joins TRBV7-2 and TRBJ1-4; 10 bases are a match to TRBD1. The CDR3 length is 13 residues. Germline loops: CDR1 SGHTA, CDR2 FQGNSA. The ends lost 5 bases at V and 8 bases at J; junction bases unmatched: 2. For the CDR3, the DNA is TGTGCCAGCAGCAAGGGACAGGGGGAAAAACTGTTTTTT. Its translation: CASSKGQGEKLFF.

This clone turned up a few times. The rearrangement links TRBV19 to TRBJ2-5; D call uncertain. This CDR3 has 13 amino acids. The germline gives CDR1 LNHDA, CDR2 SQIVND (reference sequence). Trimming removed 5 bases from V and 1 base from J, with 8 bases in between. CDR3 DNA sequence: TGTGCCAGTAGTGTACAGTCCCAAGAGACCCAGTACTTC. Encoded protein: CASSVQSQETQYF. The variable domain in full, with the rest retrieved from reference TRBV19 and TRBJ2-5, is DGGITQSPKYLFRKEGQNVTLSCEQNLNHDAMYWYRQDPGQGLRLIYYSQIVNDFQKGDIAEGYSVSREKKESFPLTVTSAQKNPTAFYLCASSVQSQETQYFGPGTRLLVL.

CDR3: CAASRGTNQPQHF. CDR3 sequence (DNA): TGTGCCGCCTCCCGCGGTACCAATCAGCCCCAGCATTTT. The chain joins TRBV30 to TRBJ1-5, with D uncertain. Trimming took off 8 bases at V and 3 bases at J, with 14 bases between the two ends. In germline, CDR1 is GTSNPN, CDR2 SVGIG (reference sequence). The CDR3 covers 13 residues.

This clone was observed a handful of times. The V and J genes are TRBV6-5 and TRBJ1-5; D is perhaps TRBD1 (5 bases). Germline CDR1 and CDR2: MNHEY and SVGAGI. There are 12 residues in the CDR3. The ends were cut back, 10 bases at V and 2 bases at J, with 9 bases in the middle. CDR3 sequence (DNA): TGTGCCACCAGGGCTGGCAATCAGCCCCAGCATTTT. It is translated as CATRAGNQPQHF.

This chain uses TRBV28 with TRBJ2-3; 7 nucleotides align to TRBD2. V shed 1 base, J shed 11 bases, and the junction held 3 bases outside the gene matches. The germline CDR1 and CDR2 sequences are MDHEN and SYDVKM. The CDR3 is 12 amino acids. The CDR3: CASSLFGGKQYF. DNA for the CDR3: TGTGCCAGCAGTTTATTCGGGGGGAAGCAGTATTTT.

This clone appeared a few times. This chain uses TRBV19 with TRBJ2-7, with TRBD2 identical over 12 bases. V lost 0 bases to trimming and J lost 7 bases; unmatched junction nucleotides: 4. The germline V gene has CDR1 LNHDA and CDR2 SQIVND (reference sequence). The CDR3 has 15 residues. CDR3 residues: CASSIETSGSTEQYF. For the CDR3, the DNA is TGTGCCAGTAGTATAGAGACTAGCGGGAGTACAGAGCAGTACTTC.

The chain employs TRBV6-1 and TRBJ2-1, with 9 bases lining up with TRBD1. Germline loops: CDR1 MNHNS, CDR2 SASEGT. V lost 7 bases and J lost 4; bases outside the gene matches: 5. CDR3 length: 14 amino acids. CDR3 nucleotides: TGTGCCAGCATAGGGACAGGGCGTTACAATGAGCAGTTCTTC. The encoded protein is CASIGTGRYNEQFF.

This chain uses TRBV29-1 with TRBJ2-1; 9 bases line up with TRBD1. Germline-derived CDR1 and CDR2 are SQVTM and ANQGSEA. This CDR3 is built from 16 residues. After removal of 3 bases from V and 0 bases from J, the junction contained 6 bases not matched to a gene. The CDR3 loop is CSVERTGDGSYNEQFF. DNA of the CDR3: TGCAGCGTTGAGCGGACAGGGGACGGCTCCTACAATGAGCAGTTCTTC.

The CDR3 region is CASSLARGSYEQYF. The CDR3 nucleotides are TGTGCCAGCAGTCTCGCACGGGGATCCTACGAGCAGTACTTC. The V gene is TRBV27, the J gene TRBJ2-7, with D possibly matching TRBD2 (5 bases). Looked up from germline, CDR1 is MNHEY and CDR2 is SMNVEV (reference sequence). The CDR3 has 14 residues. V was cut by 5 bases and J by 1 base, with 12 bases left in between.

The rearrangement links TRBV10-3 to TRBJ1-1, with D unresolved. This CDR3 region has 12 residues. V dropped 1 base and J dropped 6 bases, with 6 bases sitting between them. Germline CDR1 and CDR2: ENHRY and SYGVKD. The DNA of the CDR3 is TGTGCCATCAGTGAGTGGGGAGCTGAAGCTTTCTTT. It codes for CAISEWGAEAFF.

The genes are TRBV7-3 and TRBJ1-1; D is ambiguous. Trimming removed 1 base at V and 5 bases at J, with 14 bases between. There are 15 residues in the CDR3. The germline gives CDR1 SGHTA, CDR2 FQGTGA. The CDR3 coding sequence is TGTGCCAGCAGCTTAATTCGGGAGGTGGGGACTGAAGCTTTCTTT. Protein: CASSLIREVGTEAFF.

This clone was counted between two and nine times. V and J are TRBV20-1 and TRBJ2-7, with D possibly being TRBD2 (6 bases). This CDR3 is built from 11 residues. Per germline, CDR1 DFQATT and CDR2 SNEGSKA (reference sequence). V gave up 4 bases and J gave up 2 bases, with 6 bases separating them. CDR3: CSATGAYEQYF. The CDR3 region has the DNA TGCAGTGCTACGGGGGCCTACGAGCAGTACTTC.

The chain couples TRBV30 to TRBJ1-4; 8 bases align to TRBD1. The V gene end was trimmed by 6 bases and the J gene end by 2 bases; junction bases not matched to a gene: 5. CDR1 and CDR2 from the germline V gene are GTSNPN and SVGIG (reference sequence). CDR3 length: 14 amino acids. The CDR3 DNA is TGTGCCTGCACAGGGGGAAGGACTAATGAAAAACTGTTTTTT. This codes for CACTGGRTNEKLFF.

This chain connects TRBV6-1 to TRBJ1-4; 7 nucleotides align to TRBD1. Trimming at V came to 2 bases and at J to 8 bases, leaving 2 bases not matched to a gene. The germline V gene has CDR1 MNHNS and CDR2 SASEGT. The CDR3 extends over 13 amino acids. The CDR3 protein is CASSELQGEKLFF. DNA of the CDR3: TGTGCCAGCAGTGAATTACAGGGGGAAAAACTGTTTTTT.